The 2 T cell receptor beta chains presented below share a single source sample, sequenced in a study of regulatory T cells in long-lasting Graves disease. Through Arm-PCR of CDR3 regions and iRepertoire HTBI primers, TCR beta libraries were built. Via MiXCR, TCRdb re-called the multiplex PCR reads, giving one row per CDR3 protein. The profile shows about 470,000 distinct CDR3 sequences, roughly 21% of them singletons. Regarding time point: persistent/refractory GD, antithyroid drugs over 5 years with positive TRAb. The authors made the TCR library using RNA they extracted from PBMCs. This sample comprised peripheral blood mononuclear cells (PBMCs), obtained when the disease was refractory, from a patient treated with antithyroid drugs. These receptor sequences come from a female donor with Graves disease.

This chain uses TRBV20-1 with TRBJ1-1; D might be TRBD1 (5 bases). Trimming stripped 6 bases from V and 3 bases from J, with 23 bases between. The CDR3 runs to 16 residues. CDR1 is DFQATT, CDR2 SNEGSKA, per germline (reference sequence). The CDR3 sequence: CSAPRTDTWYDTEAFF. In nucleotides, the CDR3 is TGCAGTGCCCCTAGGACGGACACTTGGTACGACACTGAAGCTTTCTTT.

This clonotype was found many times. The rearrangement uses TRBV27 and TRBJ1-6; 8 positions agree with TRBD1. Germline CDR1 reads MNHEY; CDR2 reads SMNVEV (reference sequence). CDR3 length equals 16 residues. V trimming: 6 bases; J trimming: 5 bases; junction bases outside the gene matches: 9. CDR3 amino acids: CASSEYRGGNNSPLHF. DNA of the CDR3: TGTGCCAGCAGCGAATACAGGGGGGGTAATAATTCACCCCTCCACTTT.